The clone carrying this T cell receptor beta chain was counted a few times. Its specificity is not known. The data belong to a study of response to subunit inactivated influenza vaccine. Findings and caveats of the study: Every seasonal influenza vaccination brings in few new T cells, the authors suggested.

TCRdb reprocessed the RT-PCR reads with MiXCR, giving one entry per CDR3 protein. The table lists approximately 520,000 distinct CDR3 sequences, 16% of them singletons. The CDR3 runs to 17 residues. Germline trimming cut 0 bases from V and 7 bases from J; bases unmatched to any gene: 13. Germline loops: CDR1 MGHRA, CDR2 YSYEKL. This sequence joins TRBV4-1 and TRBJ2-5, with TRBD1 identical over 8 bases. This TCR was sampled from a man aged 45 to 70 who received an inactivated influenza vaccine. This specimen was CD4+ T cells sorted from PBMCs, taken around 25 months after vaccination. The CDR3 DNA follows: TGCGCCAGCAGCCAAGAAATGTGGACGGACAGGGTCGGGACCCAGTACTTC. This sequence encodes CASSQEMWTDRVGTQYF.